The subject of this entry is one T cell receptor beta chain. Antigen: not known. From germline, CDR1 is SGHRS and CDR2 YFSETQ. V was shortened by 1 base and J by 3 bases, with 13 bases between the two germline ends. This CDR3 contains 15 residues. This sample is drawn from a study of OX40 agonist ivuxolimab in advanced cancers. Study at large: People who had prior anti-PD-1, anti-PD-L1 or anti-CTLA-4 therapy could take part, and under 45% had some. General study findings and limits: People who partly responded at 0.1-3.0 mg/kg had some of the least clonal expansion seen. The mean number of expanded clones was higher in CD8+ T cells than in CD4+.

TCRdb keeps only in-frame clones here, not all; method: immunoSEQ multiplex PCR. This repertoire shows about 42,000 clones, roughly 77% found once; its top ten account for about 2.5%. The input for sequencing was CD4+ or CD8+ T cells sorted from blood, taken in a trial of the OX40 agonist ivuxolimab. This clonotype was obtained from an adult with an advanced solid tumor such as melanoma, head and neck, liver or kidney cancer. The V call is TRBV5-1, the J call TRBJ2-5; D could derive from TRBD1 or TRBD2 (5 bases each). The CDR3 protein is CASSLSGTNKETQYF. The CDR3 DNA sequence: TGCGCCAGCAGCTTGTCCGGGACGAACAAAGAGACCCAGTACTTC.